This note documents a single T cell receptor (beta chain) sequence. This clonotype has ten or more counts. Its specific antigen is unknown. No base quality information exists; no much larger clone differs at one position. This sample is drawn from a study of regulatory T cells in long-lasting Graves disease (dated by TCRdb to 2020 to 2022). Some background on the complete study: Newly diagnosed Graves' disease patients had taken antithyroid drugs for less than 3 months. Peripheral blood TCR sequencing and RNA sequencing compared persistent Graves' disease patients with newly diagnosed Graves' disease patients. The study was conducted in China and was registered as a clinical trial. A total of about 33 samples underwent TCR sequencing: around 13 from persistent and around 20 from newly diagnosed Graves' disease patients.

The sample's time point label, in plain terms: newly diagnosed GD, antithyroid drugs for less than 3 months. For both TCR sequencing and RNA sequencing, RNA was extracted from PBMCs in TRIzol. The diagnosis of Graves' disease followed American Thyroid Association guidelines. The patients came from an endocrinology department in Xi'an, China. Each patient gave approximately 10 milliliters of peripheral blood, collected in an EDTA anticoagulant tube. Ficoll Paque Plus density gradient separation was used to isolate PBMCs, and no further T cell sorting was done. RNA quality was checked with an Agilent 2100 Bioanalyzer and agarose gel, and concentration with a NanoDrop 2000. The protocol used for the library was multiplex PCR. TCRdb lists the instrument as Illumina HiSeq 4000. TCR beta libraries were built with iRepertoire HTBI primers and Arm-PCR amplification of CDR3 regions. Gel purification was performed on PCR products prior to sequencing. In the original analysis: Across samples, 60 to 80 TRBV and 15 or so TRBJ segments were identified and used for gene usage analysis of CDR3 amino acid clonotypes. COPE and FqMerger were used to merge filtered high-quality paired reads into contigs. Contigs were aligned with BLAST to IMGT TRBV, TRBD and TRBJ reference genes, and CDR3 was defined per IMGT. Highly expanded clones were defined as clonotypes with a frequency above 0.1%. Shannon entropy was used to measure repertoire diversity, and the Gini coefficient was used to measure V-J evenness. Public clonotypes were defined as clonotypes shared by more than one individual. In TCRdb, the public reads were trimmed at Q25 with fastp and aligned with MiXCR, with productive beta chains retained. Merged by CDR3 protein, the rows form single entries marked with the most common genes and DNA. TCRdb, rather than the study authors, made the V and J calls. Across this sample there are fewer than 350,000 distinct CDR3 sequences, with 18% seen only once. About two fifths of the sample rests with the top ten.

Beyond this particular receptor, the publication reports: Preferential use of TRBV28, TRBJ1-2 and TRBJ2-5 was observed in persistent disease, whereas TRBV20-1 and TRBJ2-1 were favored in newly diagnosed disease. Peripheral blood alone was examined, since thyroid tissue, which constituted the primary lesion, could not be accessed. Lower TCR Shannon entropy and fewer highly expanded clones were observed in persistent Graves' disease patients than in newly diagnosed patients, which suggested clonal expansion. As a limitation, the authors acknowledged that the small sample size may reduce accuracy. Sequencing and analysis were restricted to the TCR beta chain. A larger number of public clonotypes was shared among persistent patients (2,741) than among newly diagnosed patients (around 970).

The CDR3 covers 15 residues, taking in both the cysteine and the phenylalanine. Just CDR3 DNA is preserved here, 45 bases in frame from base 1. V gives up 0 bases and J gives up 1 base, and the segment between their germline ends measures 10 bases. CDR1 and CDR2 are read off the germline V gene as SGHRS and YFSETQ. The material was peripheral blood mononuclear cells (PBMCs), obtained at new diagnosis, from a patient treated with antithyroid drugs. This receptor was taken from a female donor with Graves disease. The chain employs TRBV5-1 and TRBJ1-1; no D gene can be assigned with confidence. The bases are TGCGCCAGCAGCTTGGCCGGGCATCCGAACACTGAAGCTTTCTTT. This encodes CASSLAGHPNTEAFF.